This T cell receptor beta chain stems from a study of T cell responses to AZD1222 COVID-19 vaccine. Points on this clone: Antigen unknown.

The protocol was immunoSEQ multiplex PCR, while the TCRdb copy is restricted to in-frame clones and leaves out a portion. The sample contains 180,000 or so clones, about 90% of which appear only once. CDR1 SGHDT and CDR2 YYEEEE come from the germline V gene. Trimming cost V 0 bases and J 10 bases; bases outside gene matches: 7. The CDR3 contains 15 residues. Study-wide points: Repertoires were sampled only after the peak T cell response. Spike as a whole was targeted by vaccine-associated CD4 TCRs, dominant at 160-218 and 743-854. Most donors were white British, females outnumbered males, and clonal diversity was possibly underestimated.

This material consisted of peripheral blood, taken 28 days after the second AZD1222 dose. The rearrangement links TRBV5-6 to TRBJ2-1; 10 nucleotides line up with TRBD2. This TCR was sampled from an adult who received the AZD1222 COVID-19 vaccine. The CDR3 loop is CASSLVNAGLAEQFF. The CDR3 bases are TGTGCCAGCAGCTTGGTAAACGCGGGACTAGCGGAGCAGTTCTTC.